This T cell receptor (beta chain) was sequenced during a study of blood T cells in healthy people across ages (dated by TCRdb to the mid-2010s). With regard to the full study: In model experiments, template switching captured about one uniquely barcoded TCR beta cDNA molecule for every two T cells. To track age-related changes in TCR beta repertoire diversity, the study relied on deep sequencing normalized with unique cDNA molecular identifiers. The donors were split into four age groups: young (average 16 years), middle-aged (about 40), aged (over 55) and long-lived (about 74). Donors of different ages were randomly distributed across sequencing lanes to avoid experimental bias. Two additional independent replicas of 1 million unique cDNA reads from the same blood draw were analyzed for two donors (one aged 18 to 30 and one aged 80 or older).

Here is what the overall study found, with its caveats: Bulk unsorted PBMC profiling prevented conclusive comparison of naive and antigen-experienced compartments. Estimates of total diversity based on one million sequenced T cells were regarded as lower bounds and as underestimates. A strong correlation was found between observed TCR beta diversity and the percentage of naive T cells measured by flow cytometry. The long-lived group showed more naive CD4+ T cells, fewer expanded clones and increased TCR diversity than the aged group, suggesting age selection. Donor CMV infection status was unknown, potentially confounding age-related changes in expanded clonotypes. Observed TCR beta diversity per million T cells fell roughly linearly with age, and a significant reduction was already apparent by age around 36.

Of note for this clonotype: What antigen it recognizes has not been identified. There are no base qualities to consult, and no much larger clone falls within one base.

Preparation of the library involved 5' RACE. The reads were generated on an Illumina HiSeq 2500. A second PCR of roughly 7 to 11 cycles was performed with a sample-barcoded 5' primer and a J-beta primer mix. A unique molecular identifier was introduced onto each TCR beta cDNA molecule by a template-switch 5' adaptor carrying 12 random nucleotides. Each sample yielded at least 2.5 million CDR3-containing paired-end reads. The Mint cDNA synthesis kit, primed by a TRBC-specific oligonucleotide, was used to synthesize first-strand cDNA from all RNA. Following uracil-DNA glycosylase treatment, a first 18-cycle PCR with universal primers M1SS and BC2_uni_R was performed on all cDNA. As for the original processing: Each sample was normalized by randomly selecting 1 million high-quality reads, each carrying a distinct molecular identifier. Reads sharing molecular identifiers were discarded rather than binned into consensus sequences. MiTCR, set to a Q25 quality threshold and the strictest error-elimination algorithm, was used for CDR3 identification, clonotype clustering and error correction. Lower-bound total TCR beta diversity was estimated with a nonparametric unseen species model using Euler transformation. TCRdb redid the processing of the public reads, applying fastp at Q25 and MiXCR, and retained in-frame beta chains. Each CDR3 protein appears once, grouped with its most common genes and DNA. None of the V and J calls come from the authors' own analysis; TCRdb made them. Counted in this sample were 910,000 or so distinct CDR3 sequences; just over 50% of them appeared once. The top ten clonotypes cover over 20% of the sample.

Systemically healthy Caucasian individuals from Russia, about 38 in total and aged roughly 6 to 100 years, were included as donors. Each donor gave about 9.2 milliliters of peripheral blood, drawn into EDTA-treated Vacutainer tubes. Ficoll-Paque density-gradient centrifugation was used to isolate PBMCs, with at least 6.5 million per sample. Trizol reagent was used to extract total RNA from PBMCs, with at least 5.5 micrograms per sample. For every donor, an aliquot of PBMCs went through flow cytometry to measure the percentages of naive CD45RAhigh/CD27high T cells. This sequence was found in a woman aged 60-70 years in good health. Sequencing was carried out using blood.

The CDR3 protein sequence reads: CASLRTGLSYEQYF. The base sequence is TGTGCCAGCCTCAGGACGGGTCTCTCCTACGAGCAGTACTTC. The rearrangement joined TRBV28 to TRBJ2-7, with the D gene call left open. The CDR3 contains 14 residues, cysteine and phenylalanine counted. The read is trimmed to its CDR3 DNA, 42 bases read in frame from base 1. According to the germline V gene, CDR1 reads MDHEN and CDR2 reads SYDVKM. V drops 8 bases and J drops 0 bases, leaving 14 bases in between. Joined to the reference TRBV28 and TRBJ2-7 proteins, this CDR3 gives the full variable domain: DVKVTQSSRYLVKRTGEKVFLECVQDMDHENMFWYRQDPGLGLRLIYFSYDVKMKEKGDIPEGYSVSREKKERFSLILESASTNQTSMYLCASLRTGLSYEQYFGPGTRLTVT.